This TCR beta chain was retrieved from a study of T cell clones after liver transplantation. Study-level background: TCRbeta sequencing after a pre-transplant mixed lymphocyte reaction identified graft-donor-reactive clones, later tracked in post-transplant blood. Third-party-reactive TCRbeta sequences from pre-transplant mixed lymphocyte reactions served as antigen-independent comparators. Patients counted as tolerant after at least one year off all immunosuppression, enzymes not exceeding twice normal.

General study results and limits: Small, mixed patient groups and varying post-transplant times limit these conclusions.

CDR3 length: 12 residues. CDR1 is SEHNR and CDR2 is FQNEAQ in the germline V gene (reference sequence). The germline V and J ends were trimmed by 11 bases and 6 bases, with 17 bases remaining between them. Repertoires were generated with immunoSEQ multiplex PCR, while TCRdb's copy carries only in-frame clones and drops some. In the table there are more than 20,000 clones, roughly 92% of which are singletons. As concerns this clone: Its antigen is unknown.

The receptor comes from a human patient who received a liver transplant. Part of the T cells may come from the graft donor. Material: CD8+ T cells from blood, obtained about 25 months after liver transplant. The genes are TRBV7-9 and TRBJ2-7; no definite D call. CDR3 sequence reads: CASGGRAGEQYF. The CDR3 bases are TGTGCCTCGGGCGGAAGGGCCGGCGAGCAGTACTTC.